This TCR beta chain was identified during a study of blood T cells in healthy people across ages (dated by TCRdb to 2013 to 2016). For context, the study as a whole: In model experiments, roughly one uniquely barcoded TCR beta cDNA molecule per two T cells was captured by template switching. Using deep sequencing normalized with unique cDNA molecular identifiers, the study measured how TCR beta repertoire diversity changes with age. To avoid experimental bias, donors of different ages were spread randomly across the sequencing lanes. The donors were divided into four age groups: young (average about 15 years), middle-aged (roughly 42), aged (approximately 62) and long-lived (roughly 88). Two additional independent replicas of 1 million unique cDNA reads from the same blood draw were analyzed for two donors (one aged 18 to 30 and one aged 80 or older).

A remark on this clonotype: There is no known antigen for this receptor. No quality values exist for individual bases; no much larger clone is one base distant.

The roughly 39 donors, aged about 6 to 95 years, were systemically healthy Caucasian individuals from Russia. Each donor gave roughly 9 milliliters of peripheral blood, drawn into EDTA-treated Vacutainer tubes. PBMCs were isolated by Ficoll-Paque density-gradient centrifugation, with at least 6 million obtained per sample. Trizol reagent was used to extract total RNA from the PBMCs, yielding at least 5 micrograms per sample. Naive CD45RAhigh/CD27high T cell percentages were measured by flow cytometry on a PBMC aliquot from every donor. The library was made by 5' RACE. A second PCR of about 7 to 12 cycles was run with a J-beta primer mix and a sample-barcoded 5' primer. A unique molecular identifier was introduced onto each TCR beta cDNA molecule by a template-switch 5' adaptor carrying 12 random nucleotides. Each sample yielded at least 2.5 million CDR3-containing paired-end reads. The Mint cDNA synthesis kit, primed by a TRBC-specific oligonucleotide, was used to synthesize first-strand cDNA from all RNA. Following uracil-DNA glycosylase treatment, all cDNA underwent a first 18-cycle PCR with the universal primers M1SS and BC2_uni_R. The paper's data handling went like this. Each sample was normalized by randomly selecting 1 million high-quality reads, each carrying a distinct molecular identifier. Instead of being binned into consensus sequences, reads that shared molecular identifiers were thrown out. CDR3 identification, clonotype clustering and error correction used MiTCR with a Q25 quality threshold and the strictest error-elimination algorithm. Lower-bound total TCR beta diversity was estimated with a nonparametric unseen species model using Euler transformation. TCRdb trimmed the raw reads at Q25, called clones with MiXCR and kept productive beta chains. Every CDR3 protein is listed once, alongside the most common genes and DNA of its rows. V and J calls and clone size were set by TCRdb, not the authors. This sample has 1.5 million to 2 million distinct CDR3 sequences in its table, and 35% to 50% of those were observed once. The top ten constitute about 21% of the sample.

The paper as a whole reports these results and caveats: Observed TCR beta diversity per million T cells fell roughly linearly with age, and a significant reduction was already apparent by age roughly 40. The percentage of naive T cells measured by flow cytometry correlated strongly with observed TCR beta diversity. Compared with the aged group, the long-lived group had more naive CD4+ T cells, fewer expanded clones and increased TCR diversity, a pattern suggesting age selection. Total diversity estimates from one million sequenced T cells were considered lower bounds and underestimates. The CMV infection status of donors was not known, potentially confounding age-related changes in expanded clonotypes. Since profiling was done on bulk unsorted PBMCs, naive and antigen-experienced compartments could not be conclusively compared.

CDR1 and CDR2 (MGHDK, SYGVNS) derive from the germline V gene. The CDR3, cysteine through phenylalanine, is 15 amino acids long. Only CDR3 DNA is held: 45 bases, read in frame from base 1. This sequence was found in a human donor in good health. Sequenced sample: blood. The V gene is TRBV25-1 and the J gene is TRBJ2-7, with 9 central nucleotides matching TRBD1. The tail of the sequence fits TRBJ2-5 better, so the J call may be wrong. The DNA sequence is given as TGTGCCAGCAGTGAATCCGGGACAGGGTTTGAGACCCAGTACTTC. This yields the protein CASSESGTGFETQYF.